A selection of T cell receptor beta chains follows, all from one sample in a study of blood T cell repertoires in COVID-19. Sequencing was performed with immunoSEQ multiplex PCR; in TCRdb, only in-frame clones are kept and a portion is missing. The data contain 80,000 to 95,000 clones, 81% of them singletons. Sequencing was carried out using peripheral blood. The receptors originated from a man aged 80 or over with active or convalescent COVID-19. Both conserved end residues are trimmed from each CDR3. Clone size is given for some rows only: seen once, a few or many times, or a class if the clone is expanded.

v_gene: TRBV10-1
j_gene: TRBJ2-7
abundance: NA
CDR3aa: ASSERGDYEQY

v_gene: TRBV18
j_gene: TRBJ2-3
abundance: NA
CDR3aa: ASSPGTGGYTDTQY

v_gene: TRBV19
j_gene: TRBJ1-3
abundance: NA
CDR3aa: ASSQGTGVGNTIY

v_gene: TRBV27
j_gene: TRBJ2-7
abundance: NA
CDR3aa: ASSFTSGGGQFEYEQY

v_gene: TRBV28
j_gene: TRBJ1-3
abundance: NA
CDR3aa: ASSPGAVSGNTIY

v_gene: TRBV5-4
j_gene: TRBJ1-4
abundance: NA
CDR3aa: ASSSGANEKLF

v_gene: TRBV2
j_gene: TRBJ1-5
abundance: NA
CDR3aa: ASRDLRELLEPQH

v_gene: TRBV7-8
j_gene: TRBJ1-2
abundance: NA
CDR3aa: ASSRPINRQDRGYGYT

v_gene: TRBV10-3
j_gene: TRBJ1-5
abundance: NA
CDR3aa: AISVGLVMDSNQPQH

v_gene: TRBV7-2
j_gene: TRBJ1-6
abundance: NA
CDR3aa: ASSLARGGAKTNSPLH

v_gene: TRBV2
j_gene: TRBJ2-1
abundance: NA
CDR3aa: ASSGRLAVDEQF

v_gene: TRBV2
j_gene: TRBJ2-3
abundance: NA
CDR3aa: ASRGGGSTDTQY

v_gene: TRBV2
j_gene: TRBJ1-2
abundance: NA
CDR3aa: ASSARGQGKDGYT

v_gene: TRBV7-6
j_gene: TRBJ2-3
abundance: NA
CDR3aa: ASSLTTSGGSEGGY

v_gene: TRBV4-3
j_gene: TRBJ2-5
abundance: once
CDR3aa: ASSRGQGTWETQY

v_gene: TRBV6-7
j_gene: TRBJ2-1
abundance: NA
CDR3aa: ASSYSSSLAGGRVGFNEQF

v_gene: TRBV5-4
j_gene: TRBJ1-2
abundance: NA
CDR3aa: ASSLAGTGFNYGYT

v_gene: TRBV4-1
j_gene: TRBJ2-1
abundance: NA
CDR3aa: ASSPRRVGQYNEQF

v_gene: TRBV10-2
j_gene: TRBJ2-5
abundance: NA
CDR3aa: ASSDRTGGGETQY

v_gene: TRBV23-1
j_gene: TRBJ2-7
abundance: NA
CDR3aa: ASSQPTGGEVCYEQY

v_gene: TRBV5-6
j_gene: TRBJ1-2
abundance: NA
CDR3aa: ASSLSTGGYT

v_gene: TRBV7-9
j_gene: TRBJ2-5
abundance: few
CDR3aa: ASSDGKETQY

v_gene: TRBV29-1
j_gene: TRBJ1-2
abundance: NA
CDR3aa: SVEVYRSALPYGYT

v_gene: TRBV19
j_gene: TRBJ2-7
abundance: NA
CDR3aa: ASSIGLAGTYEQY

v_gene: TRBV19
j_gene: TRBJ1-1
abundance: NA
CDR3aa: ASSIGQGNTEAF

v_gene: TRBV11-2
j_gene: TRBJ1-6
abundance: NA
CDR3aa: ASSSRQGNNSPLH

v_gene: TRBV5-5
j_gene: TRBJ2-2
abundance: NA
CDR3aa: ASSSIRGSGTGELF

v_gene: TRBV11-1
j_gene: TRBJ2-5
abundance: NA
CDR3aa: ASSLVGGGTQY

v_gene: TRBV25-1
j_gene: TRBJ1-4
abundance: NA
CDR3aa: ASSSRTGGEKLF

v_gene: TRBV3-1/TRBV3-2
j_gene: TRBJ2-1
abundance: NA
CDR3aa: ASSGPRGGEQF

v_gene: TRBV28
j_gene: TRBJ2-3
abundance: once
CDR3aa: ASGQGETDTQY

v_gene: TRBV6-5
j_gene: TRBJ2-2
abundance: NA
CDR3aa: ASKEVPNYTGELF

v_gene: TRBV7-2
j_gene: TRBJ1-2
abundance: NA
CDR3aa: ASSLRGNAYYGYT

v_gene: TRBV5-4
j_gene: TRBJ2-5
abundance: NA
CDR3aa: ASSLPGGETQY

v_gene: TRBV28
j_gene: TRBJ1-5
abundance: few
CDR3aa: ASSFEVQPQH

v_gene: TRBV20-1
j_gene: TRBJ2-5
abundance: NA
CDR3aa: SALGGETQY

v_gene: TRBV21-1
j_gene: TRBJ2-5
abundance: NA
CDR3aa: ASSKVVARDRVGETQY

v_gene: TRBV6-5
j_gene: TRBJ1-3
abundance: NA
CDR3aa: ASSTGSGNTIY

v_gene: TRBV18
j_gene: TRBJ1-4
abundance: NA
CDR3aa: ASSPQGENEKLF

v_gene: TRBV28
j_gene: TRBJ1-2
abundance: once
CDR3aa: ASRFYLQGNYGYT

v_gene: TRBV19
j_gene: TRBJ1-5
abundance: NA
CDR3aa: ASSIGQASNQPQH

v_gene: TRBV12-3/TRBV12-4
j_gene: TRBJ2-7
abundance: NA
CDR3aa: ASSRDSYEQY

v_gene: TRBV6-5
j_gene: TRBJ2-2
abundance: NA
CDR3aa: ASSPPGGGTGELF

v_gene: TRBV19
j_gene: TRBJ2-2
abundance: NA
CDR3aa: ASSRGGGTTGELF

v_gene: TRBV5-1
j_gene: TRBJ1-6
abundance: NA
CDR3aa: ASSLGGQGSPLH

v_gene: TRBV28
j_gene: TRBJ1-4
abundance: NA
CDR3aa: ASSLNRAEKLF

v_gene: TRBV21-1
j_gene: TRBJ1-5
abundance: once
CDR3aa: ASSKALSRDRLSNQPQH